Sequencing of this TCR beta chain was carried out in a study of cytomegalovirus exposure and HLA in healthy donors. Study-wide points: Further analysis, carried out later, found HLA-associated TCR beta chains more clonally expanded than equally common other chains.

With respect to this clone: Antigen specificity is unknown.

PCR used 60 Vbeta primers and 13 Jbeta primers. Method: immunoSEQ multiplex PCR; TCRdb's copy keeps in-frame clones and lacks some. The repertoire holds 160,000 or so clones, around four fifths seen once, with over 8% in the top ten. Trimming removed 0 bases at V and 8 bases at J, with 13 bases between. The CDR3 covers 13 residues. The germline gives CDR1 GTSNPN, CDR2 SVGIG (reference sequence). The TCR originated in a man aged 18 to 29 in good health and CMV-seropositive. The rearrangement joins TRBV30 to TRBJ1-2; D remains unclear. Sequenced sample: PBMCs. This chain's CDR3 is CAWSVEGTGGYTF. CDR3 bases: TGTGCCTGGAGTGTAGAGGGAACGGGAGGCTACACCTTC.